These 14 T cell receptor beta chains were all obtained from the same sample, sequenced in a study of T-cell reconstitution after alpha-beta-depleted transplantation in children. As it was prepared, the TCRbeta library received unique molecular identifiers. Using its own MiXCR run on the PCR reads, TCRdb lists one record per CDR3 protein. The sample lists approximately 120,000 distinct CDR3 sequences, 8.5% to 10% occurring once. The sequenced sample was PBMCs, mostly from graft donor cells, obtained 180 days after TCRalphabeta/CD19-depleted stem cell transplant. The source of these receptors is a girl under two years old who had a stem cell transplant for combined immunodeficiency, so the T cells may come from the graft donor.

This clonotype was seen only a few times. CDR3 residues: CSVESPTSNEQFF. As DNA, the CDR3 is TGCAGCGTTGAATCCCCCACTAGCAATGAGCAGTTCTTC. The chain uses TRBV29-1 and TRBJ2-1, with D tentatively TRBD2 (5 bases). Germline lookup yields CDR1 SQVTM and CDR2 ANQGSEA. V was pared by 2 bases and J by 6 bases, with 11 bases between. The CDR3 totals 13 residues.

The V gene is TRBV6-2 or TRBV6-3, the J gene TRBJ2-2; the D is unclear. CDR1 and CDR2 from the germline V gene are MNHEY and SVGEGT. V lost 2 bases and J lost 7, with 14 bases in between. The CDR3 extends over 15 amino acids. CDR3 sequence: CASSYAEIRGGELFF. The CDR3, as DNA: TGTGCCAGCAGTTACGCCGAGATTCGAGGCGGGGAGCTGTTTTTT.

The chain employs TRBV29-1 and TRBJ2-5; 10 bases map to TRBD2. The J segment lost 0 bases and the V segment lost 2 bases, leaving 3 bases of the junction unmatched. The CDR3 is 15 amino acids. CDR1 and CDR2 (germline): SQVTM, ANQGSEA. The CDR3, as DNA: TGCAGCGTTGAACTAGCGGGGGCTTACCAAGAGACCCAGTACTTC. Encoded protein: CSVELAGAYQETQYF.

The chain combines TRBV5-1 with TRBJ2-5; TRBD2 might be the D (7 bases). Germline-derived CDR1 and CDR2 are SGHRS and YFSETQ. Trimming removed 6 bases from V and 4 bases from J, with 13 bases in between. The CDR3 sequence is 13 residues long. CDR3 loop: CASTRGGAETQYF. The CDR3 region has the DNA TGCGCCAGCACCCGAGGGGGGGCAGAGACCCAGTACTTC.

This clonotype was counted between two and nine times. The genes are TRBV12-3 or TRBV12-4 and TRBJ2-7; D is perhaps TRBD2 (6 bases). V was pared by 5 bases and J by 4 bases, with 15 bases between. CDR3 length: 14 residues. This CDR3 is CASSPSDGTYEQYF. CDR3 DNA sequence: TGTGCCAGCAGTCCGAGCGACGGGACTTACGAGCAGTACTTC.

The table lists this clonotype with a few counts. The CDR3 spells CASSLDGQGGPYEQYF. Written as DNA, the CDR3 is TGCGCCAGCAGCTTGGATGGACAGGGGGGCCCCTACGAGCAGTACTTC. The chain links TRBV5-1 to TRBJ2-7; TRBD1 aligns across 10 bases. Per the germline V gene, CDR1 is SGHRS and CDR2 is YFSETQ. CDR3 size: 16 residues. V shed 0 bases and J 2 bases; nucleotides not matched to a gene: 5.

This clonotype was seen a handful of times. The chain joins TRBV7-9 to TRBJ2-3; 10 bases line up with TRBD2. CDR1 and CDR2 from the germline V gene are SEHNR and FQNEAQ (reference sequence). The CDR3 totals 16 residues. V was pared by 5 bases and J by 2 bases, with 7 bases of the junction left unmatched. CDR3 in amino acids: CASSTGLAASTDTQYF. In nucleotides, the CDR3 is TGTGCCAGCAGCACCGGACTAGCGGCCTCCACAGATACGCAGTATTTT.

The chain combines TRBV9 with TRBJ2-7, with a tentative D call TRBD1 (5 bases). The ends were cut back, 0 bases at V and 6 bases at J, with 19 bases in the middle. The germline V gene encodes CDR1 SGDLS and CDR2 YYNGEE. The length of the CDR3 is 16 residues. In DNA, the CDR3 is TGTGCCAGCAGCGTAGAAGGGGTCGCAGGGCTCGGCGAGCAGTACTTC. It encodes CASSVEGVAGLGEQYF.

J is TRBJ2-3 and V is TRBV28; D call uncertain. Germline V gene lookup returns CDR1 MDHEN and CDR2 SYDVKM. CDR3 size: 16 residues. The V end lost 7 bases, the J end lost 1 base, and 18 bases lay between the germline ends. CDR3 nucleotide sequence: TGTGCCAGCACAGACAACACCCTCTGGGGCACAGATACGCAGTATTTT. Translation: CASTDNTLWGTDTQYF.

This clonotype came up a few times. The chain has TRBV29-1 and TRBJ1-1, with D perhaps TRBD1 (5 bases). The germline gives CDR1 SQVTM, CDR2 ANQGSEA. Deletions cut 4 bases from V and 0 bases from J, with 9 bases between. The CDR3 consists of 13 residues. CDR3 sequence (DNA): TGCAGCGTTGTTAGGGGAATGAACACTGAAGCTTTCTTT. It is translated as CSVVRGMNTEAFF. Supplemented by reference TRBV29-1 and TRBJ1-1, the full variable domain reads SAVISQKPSRDICQRGTSLTIQCQVDSQVTMMFWYRQQPGQSLTLIATANQGSEATYESGFVIDKFPISRPNLTFSTLTVSNMSPEDSSIYLCSVVRGMNTEAFFGQGTRLTVV.

This clonotype was detected a few times. The rearrangement uses TRBV7-9 and TRBJ1-1, with 7 nucleotides matching TRBD1. V trimming: 1 base; J trimming: 10 bases; junction bases outside the gene matches: 3. Germline V gene lookup returns CDR1 SEHNR and CDR2 FQNEAQ (reference sequence). The CDR3 is 12 amino acids. The CDR3 region is CASSLEAGGAFF. DNA of the CDR3: TGTGCCAGCAGCTTAGAGGCAGGGGGAGCTTTCTTT.

The chain combines TRBV4-3 with TRBJ2-7, with 7 positions matching TRBD2. CDR1 and CDR2 from the germline V gene are LGHNA and YSLEER. With V trimmed by 3 bases and J by 4 bases, 9 bases remained unmatched. The CDR3 is 15 residues long. Written as DNA, the CDR3 is TGCGCCAGCAGCCAGGGTGGGGGAGGGAGTTACGAGCAGTACTTC. Translated, it gives CASSQGGGGSYEQYF.

The chain links TRBV29-1 to TRBJ1-2, with unresolved D. Trimming shortened V by 3 bases and J by 6 bases, and 14 bases separated the two germline ends. The CDR3 runs to 13 residues. Germline loops: CDR1 SQVTM, CDR2 ANQGSEA. The DNA of the CDR3 is TGCAGCGTTGACATCGGTCATAGGGATGGCTACACCTTC. Amino acids: CSVDIGHRDGYTF.

This clonotype has a handful of counts. The chain uses TRBV20-1 and TRBJ2-1; 7 positions match TRBD1. Trimming at V came to 3 bases and at J to 6 bases, leaving 2 bases not matched to a gene. The V gene's germline CDR1 is DFQATT and CDR2 SNEGSKA (reference sequence). The CDR3 consists of 12 residues. CDR3 DNA sequence: TGCAGTGCTAGCGGGACAGCCAATGAGCAGTTCTTC. Amino acids: CSASGTANEQFF.